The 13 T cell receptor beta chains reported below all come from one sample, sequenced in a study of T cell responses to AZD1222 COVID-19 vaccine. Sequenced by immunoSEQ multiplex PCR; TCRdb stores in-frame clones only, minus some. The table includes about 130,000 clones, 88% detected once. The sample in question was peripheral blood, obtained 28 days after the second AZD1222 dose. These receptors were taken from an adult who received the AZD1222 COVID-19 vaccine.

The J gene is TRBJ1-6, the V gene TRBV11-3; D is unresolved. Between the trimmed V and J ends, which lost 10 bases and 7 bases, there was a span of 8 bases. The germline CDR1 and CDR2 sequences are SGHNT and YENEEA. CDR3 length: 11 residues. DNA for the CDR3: TGTGCCAACGGCCGGAATTCACCCCTCCACTTT. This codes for CANGRNSPLHF.

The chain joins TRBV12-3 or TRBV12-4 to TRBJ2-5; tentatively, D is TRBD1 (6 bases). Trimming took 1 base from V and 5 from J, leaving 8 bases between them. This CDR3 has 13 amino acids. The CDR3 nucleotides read TGTGCCAGCAGTTTAGTGGGGGCGGAGACCCAGTACTTC. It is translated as CASSLVGAETQYF.

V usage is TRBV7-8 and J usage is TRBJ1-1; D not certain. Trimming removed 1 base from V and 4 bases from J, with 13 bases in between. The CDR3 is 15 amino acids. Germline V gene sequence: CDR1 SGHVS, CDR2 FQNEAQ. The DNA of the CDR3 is TGTGCCAGCAGCTTAGATTTTCCGGGGAGCACTGAAGCTTTCTTT. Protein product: CASSLDFPGSTEAFF.

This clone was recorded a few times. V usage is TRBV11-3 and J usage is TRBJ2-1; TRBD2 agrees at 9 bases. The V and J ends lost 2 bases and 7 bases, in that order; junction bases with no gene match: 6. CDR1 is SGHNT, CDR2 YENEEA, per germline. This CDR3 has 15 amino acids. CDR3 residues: CASSLSSGISNEQFF. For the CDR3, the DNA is TGTGCCAGCAGCTTATCTAGCGGGATAAGTAATGAGCAGTTCTTC.

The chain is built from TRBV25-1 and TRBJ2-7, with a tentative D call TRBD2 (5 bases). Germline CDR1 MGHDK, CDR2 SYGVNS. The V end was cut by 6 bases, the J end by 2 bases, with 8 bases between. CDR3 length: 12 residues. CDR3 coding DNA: TGTGCCAGCAGGGGAGATACCTACGAGCAGTACTTC. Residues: CASRGDTYEQYF.

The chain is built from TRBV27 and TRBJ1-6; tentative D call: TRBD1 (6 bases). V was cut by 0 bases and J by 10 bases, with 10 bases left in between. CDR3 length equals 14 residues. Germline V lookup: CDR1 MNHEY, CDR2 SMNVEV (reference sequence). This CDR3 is CASSLSGGRSPLHF. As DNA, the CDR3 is TGTGCCAGCAGTTTATCAGGGGGTAGGTCACCCCTCCACTTT.

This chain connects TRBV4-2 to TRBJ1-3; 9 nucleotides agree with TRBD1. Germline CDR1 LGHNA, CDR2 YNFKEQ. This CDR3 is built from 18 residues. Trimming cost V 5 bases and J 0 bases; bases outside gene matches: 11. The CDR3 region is CASSAQAQGASSGNTIYF. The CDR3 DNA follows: TGTGCCAGCAGCGCCCAGGCACAGGGGGCGAGCTCTGGAAACACCATATATTTT.

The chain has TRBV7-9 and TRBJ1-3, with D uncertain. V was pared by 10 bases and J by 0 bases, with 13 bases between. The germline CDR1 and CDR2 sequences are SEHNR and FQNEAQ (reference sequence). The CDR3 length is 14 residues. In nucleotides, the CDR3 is TGTGCCATCGAGCACCCAGACTCTGGAAACACCATATATTTT. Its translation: CAIEHPDSGNTIYF.

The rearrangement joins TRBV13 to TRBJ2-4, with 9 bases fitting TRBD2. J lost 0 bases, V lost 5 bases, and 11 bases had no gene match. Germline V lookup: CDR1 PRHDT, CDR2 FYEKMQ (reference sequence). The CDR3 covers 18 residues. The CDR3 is CASSPGPLAGLAKNIQYF. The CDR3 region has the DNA TGTGCCAGCAGCCCGGGCCCTCTAGCGGGATTAGCCAAAAACATTCAGTACTTC.

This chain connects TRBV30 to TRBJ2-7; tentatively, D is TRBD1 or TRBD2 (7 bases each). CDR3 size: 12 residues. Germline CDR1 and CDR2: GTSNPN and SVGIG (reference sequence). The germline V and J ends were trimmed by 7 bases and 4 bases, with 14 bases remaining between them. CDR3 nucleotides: TGTGCCTTCAGCAGGGGGGGTTACGAGCAGTACTTC. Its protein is CAFSRGGYEQYF.

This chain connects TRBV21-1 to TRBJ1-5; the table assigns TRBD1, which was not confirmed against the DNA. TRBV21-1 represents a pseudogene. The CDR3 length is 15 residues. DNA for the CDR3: TGTGCCAGCAGCAGGCCGCAGGGTTGCAATCAGCCCCAGCATTTT. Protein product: CASSRPQGCNQPQHF.

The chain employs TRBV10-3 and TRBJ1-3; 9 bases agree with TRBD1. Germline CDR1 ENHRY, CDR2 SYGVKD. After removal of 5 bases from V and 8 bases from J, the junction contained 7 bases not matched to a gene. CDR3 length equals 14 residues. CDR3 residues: CAISSRTGVDTIYF. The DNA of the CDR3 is TGTGCCATCAGTTCTCGGACAGGGGTAGACACCATATATTTT.

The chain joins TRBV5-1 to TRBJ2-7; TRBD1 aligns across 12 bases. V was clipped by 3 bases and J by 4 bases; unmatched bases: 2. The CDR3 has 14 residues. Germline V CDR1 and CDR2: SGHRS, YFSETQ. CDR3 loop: CASSSGQGAYEQYF. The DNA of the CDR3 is TGCGCCAGCAGCTCGGGACAGGGGGCTTACGAGCAGTACTTC.